This TCR beta chain derives from a study of molecular identifiers for immune sequencing clone quantification. From the PCR reads, TCRdb called clonotypes with MiXCR, one entry per CDR3 protein. The data show hundreds of thousands of distinct CDR3 sequences, roughly 23% seen once. This clonotype was found a few times. This sequence was found in a human donor in good health. Some libraries in this study had Jurkat cell RNA spiked in. Material for sequencing was naive CD8+ T cells from blood, with Jurkat cell RNA spiked in. Subset indicated: FACS-sorted CD8+CD4-CCR7+CD45RA+ naive T cells.

In DNA, the CDR3 is TGTGCCAGCAGTCCAACGGCGGGACGGCCGGACTACGAGCAGTACTTC. Translated: CASSPTAGRPDYEQYF. The J gene is TRBJ2-7, the V gene TRBV12-3 or TRBV12-4, with D perhaps TRBD2 (6 bases). Between the trimmed V and J ends, which lost 5 bases and 3 bases, there was a span of 20 bases. The CDR3 sequence is 16 residues long.